This T cell receptor beta chain originates from a study of blood T cell repertoires in COVID-19. Study processing details: Counts of nucleated cells, estimated from reference gene primer amplification, were obtained. Using immunoSEQ multiplex PCR, the repertoire was profiled, and TCRdb retains in-frame clones only, with some absent. D and trimming were read from the DNA, whereas the V and J calls and clone size are those reported in that table. The sample shows 300,000 to 450,000 clones, roughly 85% of them seen only once. From germline, CDR1 is PRHDT and CDR2 FYEKMQ (reference sequence). V was trimmed by 5 bases and J by 0 bases, leaving 12 bases between them. This CDR3 region has 15 residues.

What was sequenced was peripheral blood. The TCR was taken from a woman between 18 and 30 years old with acute or convalescent COVID-19. The V gene is TRBV13, the J gene TRBJ2-3, with D possibly being TRBD1 (6 bases). The CDR3 loop is CASSPWTASTDTQYF. In DNA, the CDR3 is TGTGCCAGCAGCCCATGGACAGCTAGCACAGATACGCAGTATTTT.